The 15 T cell receptor beta chains below all came from one sample that was sequenced in a study of T cell repertoires in cytomegalovirus infection (dated by TCRdb to about 2019). Sequencing took place on an Illumina HiSeq 1500. TCRdb reanalyzed the raw reads on its own, using fastp at Q25 for trimming and MiXCR for clone calling, and kept in-frame beta chains. Here each entry gathers all rows of one CDR3 protein and keeps the most common genes and DNA. The sample profile shows roughly 720,000 distinct CDR3 sequences; about 40% of them were found once. The ten largest clonotypes hold around 2.8% of the sample. The sequenced material came from PBMCs. All receptors derive from a human donor in good health (CMV status not recorded). Some clones in this sample may be carry-over from other donors' samples.

The V call is TRBV19, the J call TRBJ1-1; 8 positions match TRBD1. With V trimmed by 5 bases and J by 0 bases, 14 bases remained unmatched. The CDR3 has 18 residues. The V gene's germline CDR1 is LNHDA and CDR2 SQIVND (reference sequence). The CDR3 DNA reads as TGTGCCAGTAGTCCCCGACGGGCAGGGGGCTTCATGAACACTGAAGCTTTCTTT. As protein: CASSPRRAGGFMNTEAFF.

A word on this clonotype: At one end, the junction sequence differs from germline, possibly due to a read error. The CDR3: CASSENDSDRLYSYTF. Here the CDR3 DNA reads TGCGCCAGCAGTGAGAACGATTCGGACCGACTCTATAGCTACACCTTC. The chain links TRBV10-1 to TRBJ1-2; D is ambiguous. CDR1 is WNHNN, CDR2 SYGVQD, per germline (reference sequence). CDR3 length: 16 residues.

The chain joins TRBV7-4 to TRBJ2-5; maybe TRBD1 (6 bases). V lost 10 bases and J 0 bases, leaving 15 bases between the germline ends. The CDR3 has 14 amino acids. Per germline, CDR1 SGHVT and CDR2 SQSDAQ. This CDR3 reads CATLTGQYQETQYF. The CDR3 nucleotides are TGTGCCACACTCACGGGACAATACCAAGAGACCCAGTACTTC.

The genes are TRBV2 and TRBJ2-3; 9 bases line up with TRBD1. The V and J ends lost 5 bases and 2 bases, in that order; junction bases with no gene match: 5. The germline V gene encodes CDR1 SNHLY and CDR2 FYNNEI. This CDR3 spans 15 amino acids. The DNA of the CDR3 is TGTGCCAGCAGTAAACAGGGGGCTGTCACAGATACGCAGTATTTT. This sequence encodes CASSKQGAVTDTQYF.

The sample holds a few counts of this clonotype. The chain combines TRBV6-1 with TRBJ2-3; TRBD1 might be the D (5 bases). CDR1 and CDR2 (germline): MNHNS, SASEGT. The V end was cut by 5 bases, the J end by 0 bases, with 12 bases between. The CDR3 runs 15 residues. For the CDR3, the DNA is TGTGCCAGCAGTTGGACATTTGCTAGCACAGATACGCAGTATTTT. It is translated as CASSWTFASTDTQYF.

The V gene is TRBV12-3 or TRBV12-4, the J gene TRBJ1-1; D gene unclear. CDR3 length: 13 amino acids. Trimming took 7 bases from V and 0 from J, leaving 9 bases between them. The CDR3 here is CASTQRMNTEAFF. The CDR3 nucleotides are TGTGCCAGCACACAGAGGATGAACACTGAAGCTTTCTTT.

The chain joins TRBV20-1 to TRBJ1-1; D ambiguous. The ends were cut back, 0 bases at V and 1 base at J, with 12 bases in the middle. This CDR3 region has 15 residues. Germline V lookup: CDR1 DFQATT, CDR2 SNEGSKA (reference sequence). The CDR3 is CSARDRTGRNTEAFF. The CDR3 DNA sequence: TGCAGTGCTAGAGATCGGACGGGCCGGAACACTGAAGCTTTCTTT.

J is TRBJ2-1 and V is TRBV6-2 or TRBV6-3, with unresolved D. The CDR3 is 13 residues long. Trimming left V 0 bases short and J 7 bases short, with 7 bases between. Germline CDR1 reads MNHEY; CDR2 reads SVGEGT. The CDR3 protein is CASSYSGLNEQFF. CDR3 DNA: TGTGCCAGCAGTTACTCCGGTCTGAATGAGCAGTTCTTC.

J is TRBJ1-2 and V is TRBV6-5, with a weak D call TRBD1 (5 bases). Germline V gives CDR1 MNHEY, CDR2 SVGAGI. The CDR3 extends over 13 amino acids. V dropped 2 bases and J dropped 8 bases, with 12 bases sitting between them. Here the CDR3 DNA reads TGTGCCAGCAGTTACAGGGGTCGGCGGGGCTACACCTTC. Translation: CASSYRGRRGYTF.

The CDR3 region is CATLGTSGRKVEETQYF. In DNA, the CDR3 is TGTGCCACCCTCGGGACTAGCGGGAGGAAGGTGGAAGAGACCCAGTACTTC. The rearrangement links TRBV15 to TRBJ2-5; 15 bases agree with TRBD2. In germline, CDR1 is LNHNV, CDR2 YYDKDF (reference sequence). The CDR3 extends over 17 amino acids. Trimming took 8 bases from V and 3 from J; bases not matched to a gene: 10.

The rearrangement joins TRBV18 to TRBJ1-1; a possible D gene is TRBD1 (5 bases). The CDR3 spans 15 residues. The V gene's germline CDR1 is KGHSH and CDR2 LQKENI. The V gene lost 5 bases and the J gene lost 1 base, with 14 bases spanning the gap. The CDR3 loop reads CASSASRQPNTEAFF. Written as DNA, the CDR3 is TGTGCCAGCTCAGCTTCGAGACAGCCGAACACTGAAGCTTTCTTT.

The gene calls are TRBV4-1 and TRBJ1-5; D call uncertain. Trimming stripped 1 base from V and 3 bases from J, with 16 bases between. The CDR3 totals 17 residues. Germline V gives CDR1 MGHRA, CDR2 YSYEKL. The CDR3 spells CASSQVGFPLINQPQHF. The CDR3 DNA follows: TGCGCCAGCAGCCAAGTAGGTTTTCCACTTATCAATCAGCCCCAGCATTTT.

This clonotype was seen a few times. The gene calls are TRBV12-3 or TRBV12-4 and TRBJ2-2, with D unresolved. V lost 8 bases and J lost 4, with 14 bases in between. This CDR3 has 14 amino acids. Here the CDR3 reads CASHDTRGTGELFF. The CDR3 DNA is TGTGCCAGCCACGACACCCGTGGCACCGGGGAGCTGTTTTTT.

The sample holds a few counts of this clonotype. The chain has TRBV20-1 and TRBJ2-7, with D tentatively TRBD2 (6 bases). Germline-derived CDR1 and CDR2 are DFQATT and SNEGSKA (reference sequence). The CDR3 is 14 residues long. The ends were cut back, 7 bases at V and 3 bases at J, with 19 bases in the middle. The CDR3 sequence: CSVSSSADVYEQYF. CDR3 in DNA: TGCAGTGTGAGCTCTAGCGCGGATGTCTACGAGCAGTACTTC.

Worth noting for this clonotype: No conserved phenylalanine or tryptophan is present at the end of the CDR3, so a read error is the likely explanation. The chain is built from TRBV24-1 and TRBJ2-1; 11 bases align to TRBD2. The V gene's germline CDR1 is KGHDR and CDR2 SFDVKD. The V segment lost 5 bases and the J segment 5 bases; nucleotides outside the gene matches: 13. The CDR3 runs 18 residues. The CDR3 DNA follows: TGTGCCACCAGTGCGCCTAGCGGGAGGTTTCTAGGTAACAATGAGCAGTTCTTA. Protein: CATSAPSGRFLGNNEQFL.